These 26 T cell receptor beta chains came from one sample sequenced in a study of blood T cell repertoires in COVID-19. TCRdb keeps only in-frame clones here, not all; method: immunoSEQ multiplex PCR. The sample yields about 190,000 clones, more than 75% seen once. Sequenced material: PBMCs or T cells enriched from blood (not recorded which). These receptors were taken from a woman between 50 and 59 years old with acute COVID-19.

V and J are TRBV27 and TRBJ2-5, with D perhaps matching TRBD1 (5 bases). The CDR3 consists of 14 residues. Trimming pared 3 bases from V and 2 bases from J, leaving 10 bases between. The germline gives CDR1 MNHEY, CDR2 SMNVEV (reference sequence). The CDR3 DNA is TGTGCCAGCAGTTTGGGAACAGGTCAAGAGACCCAGTACTTC. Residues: CASSLGTGQETQYF.

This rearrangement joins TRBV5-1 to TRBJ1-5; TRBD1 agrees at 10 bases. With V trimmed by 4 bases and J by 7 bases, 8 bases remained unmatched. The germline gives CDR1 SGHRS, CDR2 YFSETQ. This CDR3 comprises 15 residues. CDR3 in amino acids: CASSAGTGDYQPQHF. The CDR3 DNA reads TGCGCCAGCAGCGCCGGGACAGGGGACTACCAGCCCCAGCATTTT. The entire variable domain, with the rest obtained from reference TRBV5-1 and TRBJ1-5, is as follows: KAGVTQTPRYLIKTRGQQVTLSCSPISGHRSVSWYQQTPGQGLQFLFEYFSETQRNKGNFPGRFSGRQFSNSRSEMNVSTLELGDSALYLCASSAGTGDYQPQHFGDGTRLSIL.

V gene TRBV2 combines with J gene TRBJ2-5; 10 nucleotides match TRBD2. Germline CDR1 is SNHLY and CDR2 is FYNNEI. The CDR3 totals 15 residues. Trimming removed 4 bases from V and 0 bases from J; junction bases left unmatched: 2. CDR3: CASSGTSGDQETQYF. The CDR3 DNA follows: TGTGCCAGCAGTGGCACTAGCGGGGACCAAGAGACCCAGTACTTC.

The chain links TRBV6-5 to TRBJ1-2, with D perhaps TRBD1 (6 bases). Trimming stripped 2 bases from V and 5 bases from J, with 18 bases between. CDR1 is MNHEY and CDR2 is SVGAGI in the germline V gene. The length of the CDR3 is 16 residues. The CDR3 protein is CASSYRGTSEGYGYTF. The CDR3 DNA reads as TGTGCCAGCAGTTACCGTGGGACATCTGAGGGTTATGGCTACACCTTC.

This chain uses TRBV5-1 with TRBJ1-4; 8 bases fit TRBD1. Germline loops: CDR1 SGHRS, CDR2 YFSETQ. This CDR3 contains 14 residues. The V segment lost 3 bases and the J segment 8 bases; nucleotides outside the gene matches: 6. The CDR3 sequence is CASSYQGAEEKLFF. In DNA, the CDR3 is TGCGCCAGCAGCTACCAGGGGGCCGAAGAAAAACTGTTTTTT.

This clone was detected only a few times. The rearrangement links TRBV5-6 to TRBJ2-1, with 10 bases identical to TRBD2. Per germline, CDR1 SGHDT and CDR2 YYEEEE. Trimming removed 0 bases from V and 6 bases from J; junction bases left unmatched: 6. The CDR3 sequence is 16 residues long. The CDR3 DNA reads TGTGCCAGCAGCTTGGAAGTACTAGCGGGGTTCAATGAGCAGTTCTTC. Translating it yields CASSLEVLAGFNEQFF.

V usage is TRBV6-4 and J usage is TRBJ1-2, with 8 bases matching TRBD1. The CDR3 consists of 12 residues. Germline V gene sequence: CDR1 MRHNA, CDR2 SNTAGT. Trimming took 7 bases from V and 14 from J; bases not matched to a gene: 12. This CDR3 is CASNPGGASETF. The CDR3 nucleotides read TGTGCCAGCAACCCAGGGGGCGCGAGTGAAACCTTC.

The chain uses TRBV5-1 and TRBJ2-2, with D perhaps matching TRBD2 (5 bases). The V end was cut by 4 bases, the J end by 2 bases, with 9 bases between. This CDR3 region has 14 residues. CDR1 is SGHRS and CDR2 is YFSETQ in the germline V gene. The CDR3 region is CASSPDSNTGELFF. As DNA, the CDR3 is TGCGCCAGCAGCCCGGACTCTAACACCGGGGAGCTGTTTTTT.

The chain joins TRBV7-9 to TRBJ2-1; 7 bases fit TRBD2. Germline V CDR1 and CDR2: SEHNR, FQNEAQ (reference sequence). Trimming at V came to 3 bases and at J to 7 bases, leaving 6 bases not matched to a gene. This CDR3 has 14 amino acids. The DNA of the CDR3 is TGTGCCAGCAGCTTGGCCGGGGGGTTGAATGAGCAGTTCTTC. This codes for CASSLAGGLNEQFF.

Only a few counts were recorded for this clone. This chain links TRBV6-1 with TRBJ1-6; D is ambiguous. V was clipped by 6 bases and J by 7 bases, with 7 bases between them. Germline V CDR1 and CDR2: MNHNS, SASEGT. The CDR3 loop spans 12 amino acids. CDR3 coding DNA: TGTGCCAGCAGCCGGGAAAATTCACCCCTCCACTTT. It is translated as CASSRENSPLHF.

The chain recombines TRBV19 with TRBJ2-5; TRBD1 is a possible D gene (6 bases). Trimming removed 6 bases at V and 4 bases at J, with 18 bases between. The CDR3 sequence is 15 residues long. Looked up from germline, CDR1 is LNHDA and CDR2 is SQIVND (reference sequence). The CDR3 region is CASRLRGEGGETQYF. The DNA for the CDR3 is TGTGCCAGTAGACTCAGAGGGGAAGGGGGAGAGACCCAGTACTTC.

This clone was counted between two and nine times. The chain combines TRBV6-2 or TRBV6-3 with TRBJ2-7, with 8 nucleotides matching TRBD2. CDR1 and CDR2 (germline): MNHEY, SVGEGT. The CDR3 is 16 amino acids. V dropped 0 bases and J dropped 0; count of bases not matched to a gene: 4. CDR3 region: CASSYSSGGSSYEQYV. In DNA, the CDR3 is TGTGCCAGCAGTTACTCGAGCGGGGGAAGCTCCTACGAGCAGTACGTC.

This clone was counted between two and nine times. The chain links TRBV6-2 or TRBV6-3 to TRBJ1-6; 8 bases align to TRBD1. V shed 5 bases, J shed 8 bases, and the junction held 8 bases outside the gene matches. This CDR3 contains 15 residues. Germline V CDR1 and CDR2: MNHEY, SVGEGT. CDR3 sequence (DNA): TGTGCCAGCAGTGCGCCAGGACAGGGACATTCACCCCTCCACTTT. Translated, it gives CASSAPGQGHSPLHF.

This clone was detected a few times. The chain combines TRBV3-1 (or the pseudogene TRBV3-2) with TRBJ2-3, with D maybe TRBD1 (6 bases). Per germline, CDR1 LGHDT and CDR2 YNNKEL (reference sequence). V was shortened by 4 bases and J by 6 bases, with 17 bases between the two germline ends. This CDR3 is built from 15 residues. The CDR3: CASSRGWTETDTQYF. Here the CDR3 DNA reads TGTGCCAGCAGCCGAGGGTGGACAGAAACGGATACGCAGTATTTT.

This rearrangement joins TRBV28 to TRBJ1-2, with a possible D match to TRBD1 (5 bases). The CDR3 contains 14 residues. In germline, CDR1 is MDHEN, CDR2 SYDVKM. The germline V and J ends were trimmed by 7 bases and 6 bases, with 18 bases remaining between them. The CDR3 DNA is TGTGCCAGCAAAGGAGAGGTGGACATACATGGCTACACCTTC. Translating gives CASKGEVDIHGYTF.

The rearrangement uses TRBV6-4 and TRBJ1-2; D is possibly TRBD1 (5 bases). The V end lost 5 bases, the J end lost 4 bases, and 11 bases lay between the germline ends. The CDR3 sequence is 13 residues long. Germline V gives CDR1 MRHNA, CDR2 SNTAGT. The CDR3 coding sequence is TGTGCCAGCAGTCAGGGCCCATTCTATGGCTACACCTTC. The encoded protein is CASSQGPFYGYTF.

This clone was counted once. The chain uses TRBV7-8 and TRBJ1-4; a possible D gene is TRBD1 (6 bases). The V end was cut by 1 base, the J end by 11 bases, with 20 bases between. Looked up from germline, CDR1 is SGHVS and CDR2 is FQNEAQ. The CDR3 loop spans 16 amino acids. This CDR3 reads CASSLGGTLSVLKLFF. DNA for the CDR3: TGTGCCAGCAGCTTAGGGGGGACATTGAGCGTGTTGAAACTGTTTTTT.

CDR3 nucleotides: TGTGCCAGCAGCTTGGCAGGGGCCCATCAGCCCCAGCATTTT. Its translation: CASSLAGAHQPQHF. V is TRBV5-4 and J is TRBJ1-5, with TRBD1 as a possible D gene (6 bases). Looked up from germline, CDR1 is SGHNT and CDR2 is YYREEE (reference sequence). Trimming shortened V by 0 bases and J by 5 bases, and 9 bases separated the two germline ends. CDR3 length equals 14 residues.

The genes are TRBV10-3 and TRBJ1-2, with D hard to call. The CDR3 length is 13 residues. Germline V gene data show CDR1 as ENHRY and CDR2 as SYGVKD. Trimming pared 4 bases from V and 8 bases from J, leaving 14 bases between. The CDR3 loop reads CAISAEENVGYTF. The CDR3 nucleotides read TGTGCCATCAGTGCTGAGGAAAACGTCGGCTACACCTTC.

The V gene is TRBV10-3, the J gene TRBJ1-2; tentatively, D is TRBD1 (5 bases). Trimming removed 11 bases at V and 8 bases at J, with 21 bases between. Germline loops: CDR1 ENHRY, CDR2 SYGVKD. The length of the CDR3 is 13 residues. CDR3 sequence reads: CALGGTNLQGYTF. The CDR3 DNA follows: TGTGCCCTGGGGGGGACTAACCTCCAAGGCTACACCTTC.

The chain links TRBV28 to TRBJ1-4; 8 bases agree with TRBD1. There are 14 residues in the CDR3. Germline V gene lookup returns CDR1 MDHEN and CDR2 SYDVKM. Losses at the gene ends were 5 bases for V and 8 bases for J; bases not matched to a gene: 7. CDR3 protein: CASSTTGAREKLFF. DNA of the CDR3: TGTGCCAGCAGTACGACAGGGGCTAGGGAAAAACTGTTTTTT.

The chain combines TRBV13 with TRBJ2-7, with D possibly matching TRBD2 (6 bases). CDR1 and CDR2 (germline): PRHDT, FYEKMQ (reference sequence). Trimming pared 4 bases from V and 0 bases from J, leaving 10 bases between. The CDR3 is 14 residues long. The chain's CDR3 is CASSSRDFSYEQYV. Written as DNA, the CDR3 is TGTGCCAGCAGCTCCCGGGACTTCTCCTACGAGCAGTACGTC.

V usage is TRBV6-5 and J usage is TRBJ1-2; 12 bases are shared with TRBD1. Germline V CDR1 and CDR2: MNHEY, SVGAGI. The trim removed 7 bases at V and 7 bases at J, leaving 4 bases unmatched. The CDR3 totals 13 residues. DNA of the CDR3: TGTGCCAGCACCCCGGGACAGGGGGCTGGCTACACCTTC. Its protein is CASTPGQGAGYTF.

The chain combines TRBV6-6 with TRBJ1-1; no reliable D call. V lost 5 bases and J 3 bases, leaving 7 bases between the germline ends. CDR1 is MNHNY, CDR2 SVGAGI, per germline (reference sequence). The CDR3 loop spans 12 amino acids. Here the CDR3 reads CASSPRYTEAFF. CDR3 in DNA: TGTGCCAGCAGTCCTCGGTACACTGAAGCTTTCTTT.

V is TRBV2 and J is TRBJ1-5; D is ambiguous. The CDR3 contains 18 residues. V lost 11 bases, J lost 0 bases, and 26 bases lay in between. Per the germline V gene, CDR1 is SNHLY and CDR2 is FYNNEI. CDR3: CACRPSVRRGNSNQPQHF. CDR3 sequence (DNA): TGTGCCTGCCGACCAAGTGTGAGACGGGGAAATAGCAATCAGCCCCAGCATTTT.

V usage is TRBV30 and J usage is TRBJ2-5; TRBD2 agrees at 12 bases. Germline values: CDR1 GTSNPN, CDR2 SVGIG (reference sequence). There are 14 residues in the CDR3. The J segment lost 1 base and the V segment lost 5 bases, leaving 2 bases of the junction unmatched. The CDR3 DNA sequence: TGTGCCTGGGGGGGACTAGCGGGCCAAGAGACCCAGTACTTC. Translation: CAWGGLAGQETQYF.